Below are 8 T cell receptor beta chains sequenced from a single sample in a study of shared clonotypes between healthy human individuals. Repertoires were generated with immunoSEQ multiplex PCR, while TCRdb's copy carries only in-frame clones and drops some. The top ten hold nearly 0.065% of the sample, which has 400,000 to 600,000 clones, 90% to 96% seen once. Sequencing was carried out using naive CD4+ T cells sorted from blood. Subset given: CD45RA+ positively selected. The receptors were gathered from a woman younger than 45 in good health.

J is TRBJ2-2 and V is TRBV19; possibly TRBD1 for D (5 bases). The germline CDR1 and CDR2 sequences are LNHDA and SQIVND (reference sequence). V lost 6 bases and J 2 bases, leaving 10 bases between the germline ends. The CDR3 is 14 residues long. CDR3 nucleotide sequence: TGTGCCAGTAGCGTCAGGGCCAACACCGGGGAGCTGTTTTTT. It translates to CASSVRANTGELFF. Combining the CDR3 with reference TRBV19 and TRBJ2-2 gives the whole variable domain DGGITQSPKYLFRKEGQNVTLSCEQNLNHDAMYWYRQDPGQGLRLIYYSQIVNDFQKGDIAEGYSVSREKKESFPLTVTSAQKNPTAFYLCASSVRANTGELFFGEGSRLTVL.

The chain carries TRBV2 and TRBJ1-4; 10 positions agree with TRBD1. V lost 6 bases and J lost 8; bases outside the gene matches: 6. The germline gives CDR1 SNHLY, CDR2 FYNNEI. CDR3 size: 14 residues. In DNA, the CDR3 is TGTGCCAGCAGCGGAGGGACAGGGGACGAAAAACTGTTTTTT. Translating gives CASSGGTGDEKLFF.

The V call is TRBV2, the J call TRBJ1-3, with 9 bases that match TRBD1. J gave up 2 bases and V 6 bases, and 11 bases lay outside the gene matches. The CDR3 is 17 residues long. In germline, CDR1 is SNHLY, CDR2 FYNNEI. The CDR3 sequence is CASSAHTRQGAGNTIYF. The DNA for the CDR3 is TGTGCCAGCAGCGCTCACACCCGACAGGGGGCTGGAAACACCATATATTTT.

The chain combines TRBV27 with TRBJ2-7; 7 bases map to TRBD2. Germline V gene lookup returns CDR1 MNHEY and CDR2 SMNVEV (reference sequence). This CDR3 is built from 14 residues. The V gene end was trimmed by 4 bases and the J gene end by 3 bases; junction bases not matched to a gene: 6. CDR3 in DNA: TGTGCCAGCAGTTCAGCGGGAACCCTCTACGAGCAGTACTTC. It is translated as CASSSAGTLYEQYF.

V and J are TRBV2 and TRBJ1-1; D uncertain. The CDR3 extends over 14 amino acids. Trimming removed 3 bases at V and 3 bases at J, with 11 bases between. In germline, CDR1 is SNHLY, CDR2 FYNNEI. CDR3 DNA sequence: TGTGCCAGCAGTGACCGAAGGGTTTACACTGAAGCTTTCTTT. Its translation is CASSDRRVYTEAFF.

The rearrangement uses TRBV6-1 and TRBJ2-2; TRBD1 or TRBD2 may be the D gene (6 bases each). Germline V gives CDR1 MNHNS, CDR2 SASEGT. V was shortened by 3 bases and J by 4 bases, with 18 bases between the two germline ends. There are 17 residues in the CDR3. The CDR3 nucleotides are TGTGCCAGCAGTGACCGTGGGGGGCTAGTCGGCACCGGGGAGCTGTTTTTT. Its translation is CASSDRGGLVGTGELFF.

This chain connects TRBV10-3 to TRBJ2-4; TRBD1 agrees at 9 bases. The V and J ends lost 0 bases and 1 base, in that order; junction bases with no gene match: 4. The CDR3 runs 17 residues. CDR1 and CDR2 from the germline V gene are ENHRY and SYGVKD. The CDR3 loop reads CAISESGTGNAKNIQYF. The CDR3 bases are TGTGCCATCAGTGAGTCTGGGACAGGGAACGCCAAAAACATTCAGTACTTC.

The rearrangement links TRBV5-1 to TRBJ1-2, with D hard to call. The CDR3 is 12 residues long. The germline CDR1 and CDR2 sequences are SGHRS and YFSETQ. V lost 0 bases, J lost 6 bases, and 6 bases lay in between. CDR3 amino acids: CASSLAENGYTF. CDR3 DNA: TGCGCCAGCAGCTTGGCCGAGAATGGCTACACCTTC. Drawing the rest from reference TRBV5-1 and TRBJ1-2, the complete variable domain is KAGVTQTPRYLIKTRGQQVTLSCSPISGHRSVSWYQQTPGQGLQFLFEYFSETQRNKGNFPGRFSGRQFSNSRSEMNVSTLELGDSALYLCASSLAENGYTFGSGTRLTVV.